A single sample gave rise to the 3 T cell receptor beta chains below, sequenced in a study of molecular identifiers for immune sequencing clone quantification. TCRdb re-called the PCR reads with MiXCR, one entry per CDR3 protein. Here the sample spans about half a million distinct CDR3 sequences, 25% being singletons. The sequenced sample consisted of naive CD8+ T cells from blood, with Jurkat cell RNA spiked in. Documented subset: FACS-sorted CD8+CD4-CCR7+CD45RA+ naive T cells. All receptors derive from a human donor in good health. Some libraries in this study had Jurkat cell RNA spiked in.

This clonotype came up a few times. The V and J genes are TRBV5-5 and TRBJ1-1; 8 bases map to TRBD1. This CDR3 contains 16 residues. The V and J ends lost 2 bases and 1 base, in that order; junction bases with no gene match: 7. Looked up from germline, CDR1 is SGHKS and CDR2 is YYEKEE (reference sequence). CDR3 sequence (DNA): TGTGCCAGCAGCTTTTACGCGGGACAGGAGAACACTGAAGCTTTCTTT. Protein: CASSFYAGQENTEAFF. The full variable domain, its missing parts supplied by reference TRBV5-5 and TRBJ1-1, is DAGVTQSPTHLIKTRGQQVTLRCSPISGHKSVSWYQQVLGQGPQFIFQYYEKEERGRGNFPDRFSARQFPNYSSELNVNALLLGDSALYLCASSFYAGQENTEAFFGQGTRLTVV.

There are many counts of this clonotype. The V and J genes are TRBV30 and TRBJ1-4; D call uncertain. Germline loops: CDR1 GTSNPN, CDR2 SVGIG (reference sequence). Trimming pared 1 base from V and 6 bases from J, leaving 6 bases between. This CDR3 has 12 residues. The CDR3 loop is CAWSERDEKLFF. CDR3 DNA sequence: TGTGCCTGGAGTGAAAGGGATGAAAAACTGTTTTTT.

This clonotype turned up a few times. The chain employs TRBV4-2 and TRBJ2-1; D unclear. This CDR3 comprises 15 residues. The germline CDR1 and CDR2 sequences are LGHNA and YNFKEQ. V lost 4 bases to trimming and J lost 0 bases, with 10 bases between them. The CDR3: CASSRTESSYNEQFF. In DNA, the CDR3 is TGTGCCAGCAGCCGGACGGAAAGCTCCTACAATGAGCAGTTCTTC.